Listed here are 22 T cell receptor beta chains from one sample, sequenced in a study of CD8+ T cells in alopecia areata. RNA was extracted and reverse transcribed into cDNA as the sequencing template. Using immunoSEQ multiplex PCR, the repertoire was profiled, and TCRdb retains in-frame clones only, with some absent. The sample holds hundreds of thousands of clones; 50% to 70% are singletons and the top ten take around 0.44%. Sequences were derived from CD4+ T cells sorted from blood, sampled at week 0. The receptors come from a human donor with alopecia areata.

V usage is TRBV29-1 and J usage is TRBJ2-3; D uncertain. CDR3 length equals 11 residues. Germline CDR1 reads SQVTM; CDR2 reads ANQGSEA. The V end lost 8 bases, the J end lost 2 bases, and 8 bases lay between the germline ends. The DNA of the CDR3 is TGCAGCCCCAGGACCACAGATACGCAGTATTTT. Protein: CSPRTTDTQYF.

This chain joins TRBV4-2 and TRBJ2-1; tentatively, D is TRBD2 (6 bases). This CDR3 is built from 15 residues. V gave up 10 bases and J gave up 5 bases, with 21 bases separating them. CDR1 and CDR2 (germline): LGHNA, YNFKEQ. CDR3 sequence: CATSEAASENNEQFF. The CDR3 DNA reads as TGTGCCACCTCAGAGGCGGCTAGCGAGAACAATGAGCAGTTCTTC.

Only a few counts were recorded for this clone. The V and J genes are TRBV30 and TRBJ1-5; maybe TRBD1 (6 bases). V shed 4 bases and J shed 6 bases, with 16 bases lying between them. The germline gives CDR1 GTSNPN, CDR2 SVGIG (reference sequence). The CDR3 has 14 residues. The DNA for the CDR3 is TGTGCCTGGAACACCGGGGGGCGCAGTCAGCCCCAGCATTTT. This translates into CAWNTGGRSQPQHF.

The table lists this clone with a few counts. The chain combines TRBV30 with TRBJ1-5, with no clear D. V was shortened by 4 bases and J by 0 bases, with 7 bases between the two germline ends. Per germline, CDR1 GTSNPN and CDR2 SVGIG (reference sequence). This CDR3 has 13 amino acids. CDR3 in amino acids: CAWTRHSNQPQHF. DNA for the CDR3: TGTGCCTGGACCAGGCATAGCAATCAGCCCCAGCATTTT.

The CDR3 DNA follows: TGTGCCTGGAGAAGCCAGACCTACGAGCAGTACTTC. Translated: CAWRSQTYEQYF. The chain employs TRBV30 and TRBJ2-7, with D unresolved. CDR1 GTSNPN and CDR2 SVGIG come from the germline V gene (reference sequence). Trimming stripped 3 bases from V and 2 bases from J, with 8 bases between. The CDR3 sequence is 12 residues long.

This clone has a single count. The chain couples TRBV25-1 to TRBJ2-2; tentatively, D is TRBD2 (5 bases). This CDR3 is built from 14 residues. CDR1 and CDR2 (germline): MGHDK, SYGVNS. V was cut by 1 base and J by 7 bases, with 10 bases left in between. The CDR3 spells CASSELSRDGELFF. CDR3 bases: TGTGCCAGCAGTGAATTGAGTCGGGACGGGGAGCTGTTTTTT.

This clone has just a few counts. The CDR3 loop is CSVLKNTGELFF. CDR3 DNA sequence: TGCAGCGTGCTGAAAAACACCGGGGAGCTGTTTTTT. The chain links TRBV29-1 to TRBJ2-2; no reliable D call. The ends were cut back, 6 bases at V and 2 bases at J, with 7 bases in the middle. The V gene's germline CDR1 is SQVTM and CDR2 ANQGSEA. The CDR3 is 12 amino acids.

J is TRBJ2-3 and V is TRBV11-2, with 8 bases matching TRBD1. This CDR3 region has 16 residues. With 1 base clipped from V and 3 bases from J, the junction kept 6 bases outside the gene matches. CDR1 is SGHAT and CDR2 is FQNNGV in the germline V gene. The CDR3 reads CASSLGQGRITDTQYF. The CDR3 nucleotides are TGTGCCAGCAGCTTAGGACAGGGGCGGATTACAGATACGCAGTATTTT.

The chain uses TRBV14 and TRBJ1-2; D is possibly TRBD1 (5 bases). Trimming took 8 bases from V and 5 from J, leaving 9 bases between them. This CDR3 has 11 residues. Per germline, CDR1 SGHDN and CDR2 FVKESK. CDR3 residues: CASGPGYGYTF. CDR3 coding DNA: TGTGCCAGCGGCCCAGGGTATGGCTACACCTTC.

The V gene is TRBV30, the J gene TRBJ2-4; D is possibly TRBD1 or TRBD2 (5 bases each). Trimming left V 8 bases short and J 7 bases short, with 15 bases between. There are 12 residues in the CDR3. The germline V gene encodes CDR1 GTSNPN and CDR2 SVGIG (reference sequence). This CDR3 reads CARDGDVNIQYF. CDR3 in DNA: TGTGCCCGGGACGGGGATGTGAACATTCAGTACTTC.

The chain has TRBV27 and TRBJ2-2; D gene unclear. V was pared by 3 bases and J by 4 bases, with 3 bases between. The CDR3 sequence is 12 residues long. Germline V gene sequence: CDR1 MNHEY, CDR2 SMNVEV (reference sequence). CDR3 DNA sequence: TGTGCCAGCAGTTTCAGCACCGGGGAGCTGTTTTTT. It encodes CASSFSTGELFF.

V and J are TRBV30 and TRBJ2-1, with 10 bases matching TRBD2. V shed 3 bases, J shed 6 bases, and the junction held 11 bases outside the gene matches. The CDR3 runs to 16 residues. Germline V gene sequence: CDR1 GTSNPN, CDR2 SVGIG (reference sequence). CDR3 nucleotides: TGTGCCTGGAGCGGTAAACTAGCGGGACAAGGCAATGAGCAGTTCTTC. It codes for CAWSGKLAGQGNEQFF.

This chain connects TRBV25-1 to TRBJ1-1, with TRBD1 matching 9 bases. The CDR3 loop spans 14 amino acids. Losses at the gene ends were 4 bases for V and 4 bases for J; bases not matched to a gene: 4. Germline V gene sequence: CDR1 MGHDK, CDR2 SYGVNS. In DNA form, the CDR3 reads TGTGCCAGCAGTGCCATGACAGGGGGCACTGAAGCTTTCTTT. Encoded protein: CASSAMTGGTEAFF.

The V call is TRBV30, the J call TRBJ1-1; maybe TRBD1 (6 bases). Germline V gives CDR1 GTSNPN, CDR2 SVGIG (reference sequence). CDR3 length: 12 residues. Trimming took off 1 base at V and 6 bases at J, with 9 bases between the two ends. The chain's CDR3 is CAWSANRAEAFF. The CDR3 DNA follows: TGTGCCTGGAGTGCGAACAGGGCTGAAGCTTTCTTT. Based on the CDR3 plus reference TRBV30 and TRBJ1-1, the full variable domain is SQTIHQWPATLVQPVGSPLSLECTVEGTSNPNLYWYRQAAGRGLQLLFYSVGIGQISSEVPQNLSASRPQDRQFILSSKKLLLSDSGFYLCAWSANRAEAFFGQGTRLTVV.

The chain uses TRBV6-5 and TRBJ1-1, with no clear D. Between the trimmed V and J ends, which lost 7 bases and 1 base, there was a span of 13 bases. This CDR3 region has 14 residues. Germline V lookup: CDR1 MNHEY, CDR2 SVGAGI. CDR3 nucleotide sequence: TGTGCCAGCACCCTCGGACGGACGAACACTGAAGCTTTCTTT. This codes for CASTLGRTNTEAFF.

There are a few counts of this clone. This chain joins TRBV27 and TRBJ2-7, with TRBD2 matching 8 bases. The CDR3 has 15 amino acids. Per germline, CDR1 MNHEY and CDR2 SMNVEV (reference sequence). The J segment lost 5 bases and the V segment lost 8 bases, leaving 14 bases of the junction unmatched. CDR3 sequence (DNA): TGTGCCAGCCTCAATACTTGGACTAGCTTCCACGAGCAGTACTTC. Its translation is CASLNTWTSFHEQYF.

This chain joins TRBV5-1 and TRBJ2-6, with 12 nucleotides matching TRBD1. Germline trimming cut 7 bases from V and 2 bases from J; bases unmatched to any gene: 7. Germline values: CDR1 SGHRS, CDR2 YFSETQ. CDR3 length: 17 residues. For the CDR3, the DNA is TGCGCCAGCGGAGCTGGGACAGGGGGCCCTGGGGCCAACGTCCTGACTTTC. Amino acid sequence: CASGAGTGGPGANVLTF.

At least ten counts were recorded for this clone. DNA of the CDR3: TGTGCCAGCAGCTCACGGGAGACCCAGTACTTC. As protein: CASSSRETQYF. The chain is built from TRBV7-9 and TRBJ2-5; D call uncertain. This CDR3 region has 11 residues. The germline V and J ends were trimmed by 4 bases and 5 bases, with 5 bases remaining between them. CDR1 and CDR2 (germline): SEHNR, FQNEAQ (reference sequence). The full variable domain, with the rest looked up from reference TRBV7-9 and TRBJ2-5, is DTGVSQNPRHKITKRGQNVTFRCDPISEHNRLYWYRQTLGQGPEFLTYFQNEAQLEKSRLLSDRFSAERPKGSFSTLEIQRTEQGDSAMYLCASSSRETQYFGPGTRLLVL.

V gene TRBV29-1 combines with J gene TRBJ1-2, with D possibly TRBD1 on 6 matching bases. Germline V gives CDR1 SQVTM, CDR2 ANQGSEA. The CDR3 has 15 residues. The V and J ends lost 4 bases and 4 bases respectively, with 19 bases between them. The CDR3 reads CSVVPYRDGSYGYTF. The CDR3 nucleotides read TGCAGCGTTGTCCCCTACAGGGATGGCAGCTATGGCTACACCTTC.

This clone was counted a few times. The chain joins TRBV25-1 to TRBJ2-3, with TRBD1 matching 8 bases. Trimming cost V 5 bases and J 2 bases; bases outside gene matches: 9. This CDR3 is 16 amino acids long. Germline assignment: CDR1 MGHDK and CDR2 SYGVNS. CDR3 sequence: CASSPGTGLSTDTQYF. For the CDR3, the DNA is TGTGCCAGCAGTCCCGGGACAGGCTTATCCACAGATACGCAGTATTTT.

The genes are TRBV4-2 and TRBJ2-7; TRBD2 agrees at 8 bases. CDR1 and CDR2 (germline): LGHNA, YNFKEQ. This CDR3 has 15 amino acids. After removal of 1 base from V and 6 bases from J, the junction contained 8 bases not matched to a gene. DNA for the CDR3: TGTGCCAGCAGCCAAGGTACACTAGCGGAGTCCGAGCAGTACTTC. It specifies CASSQGTLAESEQYF.

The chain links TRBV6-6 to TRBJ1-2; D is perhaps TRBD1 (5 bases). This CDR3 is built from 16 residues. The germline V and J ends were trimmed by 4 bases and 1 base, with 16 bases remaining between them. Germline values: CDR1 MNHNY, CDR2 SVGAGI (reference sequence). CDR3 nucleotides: TGTGCCAGCAGTTCATACAGGACCCAGGATAACTATGGCTACACCTTC. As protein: CASSSYRTQDNYGYTF.